The T cell receptor (beta chain) under discussion was sequenced for a study of blood T cell repertoires in COVID-19. Across the whole study: Specimens from acute and convalescent COVID-19 originated in the United States, Italy and Spain. T cells, B-cell-depleted T cells, or PBMCs supplied cDNA or gDNA.

Sequencing was performed with immunoSEQ multiplex PCR; in TCRdb, only in-frame clones are kept and a portion is missing. Of around 100,000 clones in the sample, about 80% are singletons; the top ten hold about 12%. V lost 5 bases, J lost 0 bases, and 18 bases lay in between. CDR3 length: 17 amino acids. Germline CDR1 SGHAT, CDR2 FQNNGV. V is TRBV11-2 and J is TRBJ2-3; maybe TRBD2 (7 bases). The clonotype was recovered from a woman in her sixties or seventies with acute or convalescent COVID-19. The sequencing sample was made of peripheral blood. Here the CDR3 reads CASSRPRRGPSTDTQYF. The CDR3 region has the DNA TGTGCCAGCAGCCGGCCCCGGCGGGGGCCGAGCACAGATACGCAGTATTTT.